This T cell receptor beta chain was recorded in a study of graft-versus-host responses after intestinal transplantation. In regard to this clone: The target antigen is unknown.

Overall study findings and caveats: Early HvG declines after transplant were associated with peak circulating GvH clone levels.

Germline loops: CDR1 MDHEN, CDR2 SYDVKM. This CDR3 has 14 amino acids. V was clipped by 6 bases and J by 5 bases; unmatched bases: 6. This table comes from immunoSEQ multiplex PCR, and its TCRdb copy is limited to in-frame clones, with some not included. The profile shows approximately 90,000 clones, around 90% of them singletons. The chain combines TRBV28 with TRBJ1-4; 7 bases fit TRBD1. This clonotype was obtained from a human donor who was the organ donor for an intestinal transplant. The source material was unstimulated CD4+ T cells sorted from spleen or lymph node cells, sampled before transplant. This CDR3 reads CASRGTAPNEKLFF. CDR3 nucleotides: TGTGCCAGCAGAGGGACAGCCCCCAATGAAAAACTGTTTTTT.